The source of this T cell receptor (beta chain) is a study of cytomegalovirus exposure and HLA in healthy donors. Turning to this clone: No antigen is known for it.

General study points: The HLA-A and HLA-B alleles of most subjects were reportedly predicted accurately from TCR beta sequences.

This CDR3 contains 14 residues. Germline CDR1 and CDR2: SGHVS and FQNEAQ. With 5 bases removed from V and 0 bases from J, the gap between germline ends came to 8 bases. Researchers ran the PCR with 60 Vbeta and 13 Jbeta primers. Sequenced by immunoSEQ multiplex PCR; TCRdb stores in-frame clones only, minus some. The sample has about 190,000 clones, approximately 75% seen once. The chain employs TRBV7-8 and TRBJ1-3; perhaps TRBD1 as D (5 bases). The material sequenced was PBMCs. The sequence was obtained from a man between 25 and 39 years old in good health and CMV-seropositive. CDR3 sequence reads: CASSGADSGNTIYF. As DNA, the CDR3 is TGTGCCAGCAGCGGGGCAGACTCTGGAAACACCATATATTTT.